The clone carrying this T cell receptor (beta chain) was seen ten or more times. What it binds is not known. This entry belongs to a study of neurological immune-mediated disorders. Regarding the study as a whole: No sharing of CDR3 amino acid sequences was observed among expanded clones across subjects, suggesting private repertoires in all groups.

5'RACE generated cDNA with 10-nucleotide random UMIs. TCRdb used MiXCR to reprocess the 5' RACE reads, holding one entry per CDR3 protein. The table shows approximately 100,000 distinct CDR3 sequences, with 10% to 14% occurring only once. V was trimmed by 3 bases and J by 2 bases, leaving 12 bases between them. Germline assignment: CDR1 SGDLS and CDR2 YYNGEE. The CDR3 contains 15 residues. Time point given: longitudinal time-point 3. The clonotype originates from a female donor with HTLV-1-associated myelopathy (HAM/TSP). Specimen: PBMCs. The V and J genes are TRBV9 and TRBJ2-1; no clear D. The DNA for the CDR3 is TGTGCCAGCAGCGAGGCCCCGAACGCCTACAATGAGCAGTTCTTC. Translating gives CASSEAPNAYNEQFF.